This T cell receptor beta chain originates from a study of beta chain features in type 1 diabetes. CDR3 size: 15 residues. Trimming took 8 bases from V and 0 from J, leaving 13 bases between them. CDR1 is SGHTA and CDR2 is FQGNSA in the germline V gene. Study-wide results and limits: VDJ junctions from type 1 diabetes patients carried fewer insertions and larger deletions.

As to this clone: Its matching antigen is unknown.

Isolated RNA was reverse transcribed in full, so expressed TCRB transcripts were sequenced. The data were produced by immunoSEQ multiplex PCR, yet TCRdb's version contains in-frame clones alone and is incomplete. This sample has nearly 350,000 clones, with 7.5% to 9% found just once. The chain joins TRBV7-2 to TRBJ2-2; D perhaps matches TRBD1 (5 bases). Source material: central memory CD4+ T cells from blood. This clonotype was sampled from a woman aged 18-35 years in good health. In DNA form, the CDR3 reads TGTGCCAGCCTTAGAGACAGTACGAACACCGGGGAGCTGTTTTTT. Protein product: CASLRDSTNTGELFF. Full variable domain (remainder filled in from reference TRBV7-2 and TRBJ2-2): GAGVSQSPSNKVTEKGKDVELRCDPISGHTALYWYRQSLGQGLEFLIYFQGNSAPDKSGLPSDRFSAERTGGSVSTLTIQRTQQEDSAVYLCASLRDSTNTGELFFGEGSRLTVL.